These 15 T cell receptor beta chains were sequenced from one sample in a study of beta chain features in type 1 diabetes. Expressed TCRB transcripts were sequenced because the entire RNA isolate underwent reverse transcription. Measured with immunoSEQ multiplex PCR; TCRdb has only the in-frame clones, and not every one. The data show 900,000 or so clones, about 17% seen once. Sequencing was carried out using naive CD4+ T cells from blood. These receptors all come from a young woman in good health.

The chain has TRBV7-6 and TRBJ2-1; 7 bases are shared with TRBD2. Germline assignment: CDR1 SGHVS and CDR2 FNYEAQ. V was clipped by 5 bases and J by 12 bases; unmatched bases: 19. CDR3 length: 16 amino acids. CDR3 loop: CASSPLAREGPRRQFF. The CDR3, as DNA: TGTGCCAGCAGCCCACTAGCGAGGGAGGGCCCACGGAGGCAGTTCTTC.

This clone came up a few times. The chain uses TRBV27 and TRBJ2-3, with D unclear. Germline CDR1 reads MNHEY; CDR2 reads SMNVEV (reference sequence). V gave up 4 bases and J gave up 4 bases, with 12 bases separating them. CDR3 length: 14 residues. The chain's CDR3 is CASSSKGSPDTQYF. CDR3 in DNA: TGTGCCAGCAGTTCAAAGGGTTCGCCAGATACGCAGTATTTT.

The chain couples TRBV6-5 to TRBJ2-7; 9 bases fit TRBD2. The V gene's germline CDR1 is MNHEY and CDR2 SVGAGI. The CDR3 extends over 15 amino acids. The V gene end was trimmed by 0 bases and the J gene end by 3 bases; junction bases not matched to a gene: 3. The CDR3 sequence is CASSYSLAGNYEQYF. CDR3 bases: TGTGCCAGCAGTTACTCCCTAGCGGGGAACTACGAGCAGTACTTC.

The rearrangement uses TRBV15 and TRBJ2-7, with TRBD1 matching over 8 bases. This CDR3 spans 14 amino acids. CDR1 is LNHNV and CDR2 is YYDKDF in the germline V gene (reference sequence). V lost 8 bases and J lost 6; bases outside the gene matches: 12. The CDR3 is CATWSGRGLVEQYF. The CDR3 coding sequence is TGTGCCACCTGGTCGGGCAGGGGGCTTGTCGAGCAGTACTTC.

The chain employs TRBV2 and TRBJ2-5; D remains unclear. Germline CDR1 is SNHLY and CDR2 is FYNNEI. V lost 8 bases to trimming and J lost 9 bases, with 16 bases between them. The CDR3 has 12 amino acids. CDR3 nucleotides: TGTGCCAGCGAGAAAGCCGGTTTGGCCCAGTACTTC. It is translated as CASEKAGLAQYF. Complete variable domain (other parts from reference TRBV2 and TRBJ2-5): EPEVTQTPSHQVTQMGQEVILRCVPISNHLYFYWYRQILGQKVEFLVSFYNNEISEKSEIFDDQFSVERPDGSNFTLKIRSTKLEDSAMYFCASEKAGLAQYFGPGTRLLVL.

The CDR3: CASRFSGTGLEQFF. CDR3 coding DNA: TGTGCCAGCAGGTTCTCCGGTACAGGCTTGGAGCAGTTCTTC. V and J are TRBV6-6 and TRBJ2-1; D is perhaps TRBD1 (5 bases). CDR3 length equals 14 residues. The germline V gene has CDR1 MNHNY and CDR2 SVGAGI (reference sequence). V was cut by 6 bases and J by 10 bases, with 19 bases left in between.

The J gene is TRBJ2-2, the V gene TRBV11-2; a weak D match, TRBD2 (6 bases). There are 17 residues in the CDR3. V was pared by 4 bases and J by 0 bases, with 15 bases between. The germline CDR1 and CDR2 sequences are SGHAT and FQNNGV. The CDR3: CASSSSLADANTGELFF. As DNA, the CDR3 is TGTGCCAGCAGCTCGTCCTTAGCGGACGCGAACACCGGGGAGCTGTTTTTT.

The rearrangement joins TRBV7-9 to TRBJ2-5, with 7 bases fitting TRBD2. Germline V gives CDR1 SEHNR, CDR2 FQNEAQ (reference sequence). The CDR3 totals 17 residues. V shed 1 base, J shed 5 bases, and the junction held 13 bases outside the gene matches. The CDR3: CASSLDLRTRGRETQYF. CDR3 bases: TGTGCCAGCAGCTTAGATCTGAGGACTAGGGGCCGGGAGACCCAGTACTTC.

This clone was found a few times. The rearrangement links TRBV4-3 to TRBJ2-7; D unclear. The CDR3 spans 15 residues. The V and J ends lost 1 base and 0 bases respectively, with 10 bases between them. CDR1 is LGHNA and CDR2 is YSLEER in the germline V gene. CDR3 residues: CASSQGILSSYEQYF. The CDR3 nucleotides are TGCGCCAGCAGCCAAGGGATCCTGAGCTCCTACGAGCAGTACTTC.

This clone was seen more than once but under ten times. The CDR3 spells CASILSGALYNEQFF. The CDR3 bases are TGTGCCAGCATCCTTAGCGGCGCCCTTTACAATGAGCAGTTCTTC. V usage is TRBV27 and J usage is TRBJ2-1, with TRBD2 as a possible D gene (6 bases). CDR3 length: 15 amino acids. Germline V gene lookup returns CDR1 MNHEY and CDR2 SMNVEV (reference sequence). Trimming cost V 7 bases and J 4 bases, with 17 bases left between them.

There are a few counts of this clone. The chain couples TRBV27 to TRBJ2-1; D may be TRBD1 (5 bases). Trimming removed 3 bases at V and 8 bases at J, with 8 bases between. The CDR3 extends over 12 amino acids. Germline V gives CDR1 MNHEY, CDR2 SMNVEV (reference sequence). CDR3 coding DNA: TGTGCCAGCAGTTTTAAAGGGGATGAGCAGTTCTTC. Protein: CASSFKGDEQFF.

This clone was recorded once. V usage is TRBV5-8 and J usage is TRBJ2-3; D call uncertain. Germline CDR1 and CDR2: SGHTS and YDEGEE. Trimming cost V 0 bases and J 0 bases, with 11 bases left between them. The CDR3 covers 16 residues. Here the CDR3 reads CASSLDSQISTDTQYF. CDR3 DNA: TGTGCCAGCAGCTTGGACTCGCAAATTAGCACAGATACGCAGTATTTT. Variable domain in full (rest from reference TRBV5-8 and TRBJ2-3): EAGVTQSPTHLIKTRGQQATLRCSPISGHTSVYWYQQALGLGLQFLLWYDEGEERNRGNFPPRFSGRQFPNYSSELNVNALELEDSALYLCASSLDSQISTDTQYFGPGTRLTVL.

This clone was picked up a small number of times. J is TRBJ2-3 and V is TRBV11-2; 8 positions match TRBD1. The V gene end was trimmed by 1 base and the J gene end by 2 bases; junction bases not matched to a gene: 2. CDR1 and CDR2 (germline): SGHAT, FQNNGV. This CDR3 is 15 amino acids long. CDR3 in DNA: TGTGCCAGCAGCTTAGGGACAGGGAACACAGATACGCAGTATTTT. Protein: CASSLGTGNTDTQYF.

The chain's CDR3 is CASSQGSGRGSGELFF. The CDR3 DNA reads TGTGCCAGCAGCCAAGGTAGCGGGAGAGGAAGCGGGGAGCTGTTTTTT. J is TRBJ2-2 and V is TRBV4-2, with 9 bases that match TRBD2. This CDR3 comprises 16 residues. The J segment lost 7 bases and the V segment lost 1 base, leaving 7 bases of the junction unmatched. Germline assignment: CDR1 LGHNA and CDR2 YNFKEQ.

The V and J genes are TRBV18 and TRBJ1-1; 7 bases match TRBD1. Germline V gene lookup returns CDR1 KGHSH and CDR2 LQKENI. V trimming: 5 bases; J trimming: 1 base; junction bases outside the gene matches: 7. The CDR3 is 15 amino acids. CDR3 DNA sequence: TGTGCCAGCTCAACCCTCAGGGGGAAGAACACTGAAGCTTTCTTT. Amino acid sequence: CASSTLRGKNTEAFF.